The rows below give T cell receptor beta chains drawn from one sample of a study of blood T cell repertoires in COVID-19. Produced via immunoSEQ multiplex PCR; TCRdb's table is partial and in-frame only. The sample includes 150,000 or so clones, around 82% of them seen just once. The specimen sequenced was peripheral blood. These receptors came from a woman in her forties with COVID-19, enrolled during active disease. Both conserved end residues are part of each CDR3. D genes are given only for firm matches. Some rows have no size entry. The others give once, few or many, or a class for an expanded clone.

D gene | J gene | V gene | clone size | CDR3 DNA | CDR3 protein
TRBD2 | TRBJ2-1 | TRBV15 | - | TGTGCCACCAGCAGCCCAACGGGGAGGGGTCATGAGCAGTTCTTC | CATSSPTGRGHEQFF
- | TRBJ2-7 | TRBV6-2/TRBV6-3 | once | TGTGCCAGCAGTTACCCTCCTATGAGTGACGAGCAGTACTTC | CASSYPPMSDEQYF
- | TRBJ1-1 | TRBV18 | once | TGTGCCAGCTCACCTGGGACAACTTCGGCTTTCTTT | CASSPGTTSAFF
- | TRBJ2-7 | TRBV6-5 | - | TGTGCCAGCACCGGGCGGGCGGGAGAGCAGTACTTC | CASTGRAGEQYF
- | TRBJ1-1 | TRBV2 | - | TGTGCCAGCAGGGCGGGCTCTGAAGCTTTCTTT | CASRAGSEAFF
- | TRBJ1-2 | TRBV30 | - | TGTGCCTGGAGATGGGACAACGGCTACACCTTC | CAWRWDNGYTF
- | TRBJ2-7 | TRBV6-1 | - | TGTGCCAGCAAATCGCAGGGCTACGAGCAGTACTTC | CASKSQGYEQYF
- | TRBJ1-6 | TRBV19 | - | TGTGCCAGTTTCGGAGGGTCCCTCGGTTCACCCCTCCACTTT | CASFGGSLGSPLHF
- | TRBJ2-7 | TRBV7-3 | few | TGTGCCAGCAGCTTAGCAGGGGCCTACGAGCAGTACTTC | CASSLAGAYEQYF
- | TRBJ1-1 | TRBV25-1 | - | TGTGCCAGCATAGACACGTTGAACACTGAAGCTTTCTTT | CASIDTLNTEAFF
TRBD2 | TRBJ2-1 | TRBV7-8 | - | TGTGCCAGCAGCTTAGTCCTAGCGGGCTACAATGAGCAGTTCTTC | CASSLVLAGYNEQFF
TRBD2 | TRBJ2-7 | TRBV28 | - | TGTGCCAGCAGTGGGATAAGGGGACTAGCGCTATATAAGCAGTACTTC | CASSGIRGLALYKQYF
- | TRBJ1-1 | TRBV4-1 | - | TGCGCCAGCAGCCAAGATTTTCAGACTGAAGCTTTCTTT | CASSQDFQTEAFF
- | TRBJ2-1 | TRBV19 | - | TGTGCCAGTAGCACAGGGTCGGGTTACAATGAGCAGTTCTTC | CASSTGSGYNEQFF
TRBD2 | TRBJ2-7 | TRBV18 | - | TGTGCCAGCTCACCACTTGTAGGGACTAGCGGGAAAGGGGAGCAGTACTTC | CASSPLVGTSGKGEQYF
- | TRBJ1-2 | TRBV5-4 | - | TGTGCCAGCAGCTTGATTGGGCCGGCCTCGCGTGGCTACACCTTC | CASSLIGPASRGYTF
TRBD2 | TRBJ2-3 | TRBV27 | - | TGTGCCAGCAGTCCACTCGGACTAGCGGGAGTCACAGATACGCAGTATTTT | CASSPLGLAGVTDTQYF
TRBD2 | TRBJ2-7 | TRBV4-2 | - | TGTGCCAGCAGCCAAGATAGGGGACTAGCGGGAGGCTCCTACGAGCAGTACTTC | CASSQDRGLAGGSYEQYF
TRBD2 | TRBJ2-5 | TRBV18 | - | TGTGCCAGCTCACCATCTCCCGCGGGGGGAGAGACCCAGTACTTC | CASSPSPAGGETQYF
- | TRBJ1-1 | TRBV2 | - | TGTGCCAGCAGGGGGTATAGAGGAGGCACTGAAGCTTTCTTT | CASRGYRGGTEAFF
- | TRBJ2-3 | TRBV28 | - | TGTGCCAGCAAGCAGGGTGGCACAGATACGCAGTATTTT | CASKQGGTDTQYF
- | TRBJ2-7 | TRBV14 | - | TGTGCCAGCAGCAAGCAGGGTTACGAGCAGTACTTC | CASSKQGYEQYF